This passage covers 29 T cell receptor beta chains from one sample sequenced in a study of blood T cell repertoires in COVID-19. Libraries were prepared by immunoSEQ multiplex PCR; TCRdb keeps only in-frame clonotypes and omits some of them. The repertoire holds tens of thousands of clones, with around 90% as singletons. Sequenced input: peripheral blood. These receptors all come from a man aged 55 to 70 with acute or convalescent COVID-19.

With respect to this clone: The identical CDR3 is also encoded by other nucleotide sequences in the sample. The chain recombines TRBV6-2 or TRBV6-3 with TRBJ1-5, with TRBD1 identical over 7 bases. The CDR3 contains 13 residues. V lost 4 bases, J lost 4 bases, and 1 base stayed unmatched. Germline CDR1 and CDR2: MNHEY and SVGEGT. The chain's CDR3 is CASSSRGNQPQHF. In DNA, the CDR3 is TGTGCCAGCAGTTCCAGGGGGAATCAGCCCCAGCATTTT.

This clone occurred once. V and J are TRBV6-5 and TRBJ1-2; TRBD1 agrees at 8 bases. Germline V CDR1 and CDR2: MNHEY, SVGAGI. The CDR3 sequence is 11 residues long. Trimming removed 5 bases from V and 11 bases from J; junction bases left unmatched: 4. In DNA form, the CDR3 reads TGTGCCAGCAGTCCAGGGGGCAGGTACACCTTC. The encoded protein is CASSPGGRYTF.

This sequence joins TRBV16 and TRBJ2-5; 12 nucleotides line up with TRBD1. The germline V gene encodes CDR1 KGHSY and CDR2 FQNENV. The trim removed 0 bases at V and 2 bases at J, leaving 4 bases unmatched. This CDR3 is 17 amino acids long. CDR3: CASSQSRDRGQQETQYF. The CDR3 nucleotides are TGTGCCAGCAGCCAATCGAGGGACAGGGGGCAGCAAGAGACCCAGTACTTC.

V is TRBV12-3 or TRBV12-4 and J is TRBJ1-1; the D gene is possibly TRBD1 (5 bases). V was trimmed by 3 bases and J by 7 bases, leaving 12 bases between them. This CDR3 spans 13 amino acids. The CDR3 reads CASSFKGRGEAFF. The CDR3 DNA reads as TGTGCCAGCAGTTTCAAGGGGCGGGGTGAAGCTTTCTTT.

The genes are TRBV27 and TRBJ2-6; a possible D gene is TRBD1 (5 bases). The CDR3 is 20 amino acids. Germline V gives CDR1 MNHEY, CDR2 SMNVEV (reference sequence). Trimming shortened V by 5 bases and J by 1 base, and 24 bases separated the two germline ends. In DNA form, the CDR3 reads TGTGCCAGCAGTCCCCGTCCTGGGGCCGTAAAAATTTCTGGGGCCAACGTCCTGACTTTC. Encoded protein: CASSPRPGAVKISGANVLTF.

The V and J genes are TRBV5-4 and TRBJ1-4; 8 bases match TRBD1. CDR1 and CDR2 from the germline V gene are SGHNT and YYREEE (reference sequence). This CDR3 has 16 residues. V was pared by 0 bases and J by 8 bases, with 9 bases of the junction left unmatched. The CDR3 here is CASSLGPGTGREKLFF. CDR3 coding DNA: TGTGCCAGCAGCTTGGGCCCCGGGACAGGCAGGGAAAAACTGTTTTTT.

This chain uses TRBV6-6 with TRBJ2-7; D is undetermined. V dropped 5 bases and J dropped 3 bases, with 11 bases sitting between them. The length of the CDR3 is 13 residues. Germline CDR1 and CDR2: MNHNY and SVGAGI (reference sequence). The CDR3 sequence: CASSPPPGYEQYF. The CDR3 coding sequence is TGTGCCAGCAGTCCCCCCCCGGGCTACGAGCAGTACTTC.

The chain uses TRBV7-2 and TRBJ2-5; 7 bases map to TRBD2. From germline, CDR1 is SGHTA and CDR2 FQGNSA. V shed 2 bases, J shed 5 bases, and the junction held 11 bases outside the gene matches. This CDR3 has 16 amino acids. The CDR3 sequence is CASSLTGGLPRETQYF. DNA for the CDR3: TGTGCCAGCAGCTTAACGGGAGGCCTCCCCCGGGAGACCCAGTACTTC.

The chain carries TRBV7-7 and TRBJ2-1; weak D call: TRBD2 (5 bases). Trimming took off 0 bases at V and 6 bases at J, with 9 bases between the two ends. Germline CDR1 is SSHAT and CDR2 is FNYEAQ (reference sequence). CDR3 length: 14 amino acids. DNA for the CDR3: TGTGCCAGCAGCTTAGCGGCTAGCATCAATGAGCAGTTCTTC. Amino acid sequence: CASSLAASINEQFF.

This clone appeared once. This chain links TRBV3-1 (or the pseudogene TRBV3-2) with TRBJ2-2, with unresolved D. Germline V gene data show CDR1 as LGHDT and CDR2 as YNNKEL (reference sequence). Between the trimmed V and J ends, which lost 1 base and 4 bases, there was a span of 13 bases. This CDR3 contains 16 residues. The CDR3 region is CASSQVSPRVTGELFF. In DNA form, the CDR3 reads TGTGCCAGCAGCCAAGTGTCTCCTCGTGTCACCGGGGAGCTGTTTTTT.

This chain uses TRBV7-3 with TRBJ2-1, with 11 nucleotides matching TRBD2. The length of the CDR3 is 16 residues. J lost 4 bases, V lost 0 bases, and 2 bases had no gene match. Per the germline V gene, CDR1 is SGHTA and CDR2 is FQGTGA. CDR3 residues: CASSLTLAGGYNEQFF. The CDR3 bases are TGTGCCAGCAGCTTAACCCTAGCGGGGGGATACAATGAGCAGTTCTTC.

The V and J genes are TRBV4-3 and TRBJ2-1, with D possibly TRBD2 on 6 matching bases. Between the trimmed V and J ends, which lost 3 bases and 0 bases, there was a span of 12 bases. Germline V CDR1 and CDR2: LGHNA, YSLEER. The CDR3 length is 16 residues. DNA for the CDR3: TGCGCCAGCAGCCAGGGGACTGCCAGCTCCTACAATGAGCAGTTCTTC. Translation gives CASSQGTASSYNEQFF.

Of note for this clone: The sample carries other DNA sequences with the same CDR3. The gene calls are TRBV19 and TRBJ2-3, with TRBD2 matching over 12 bases. The CDR3 has 16 residues. Looked up from germline, CDR1 is LNHDA and CDR2 is SQIVND (reference sequence). The junction had 5 bases not matched to a gene; V was cut back by 5 bases and J by 2 bases. Written as DNA, the CDR3 is TGTGCCAGTAGTGCGACTAGCGGGGGCGACACAGATACGCAGTATTTT. Amino acid sequence: CASSATSGGDTDTQYF.

The chain is built from TRBV5-5 and TRBJ2-7; 7 bases line up with TRBD1. Trimming took 0 bases from V and 2 from J; bases not matched to a gene: 8. This CDR3 contains 16 residues. Germline CDR1 is SGHKS and CDR2 is YYEKEE (reference sequence). The CDR3 DNA reads TGTGCCAGCAGCTTGGGAGGGACAGTTGGAACCTACGAGCAGTACTTC. Its translation: CASSLGGTVGTYEQYF.

The V gene is TRBV6-1, the J gene TRBJ1-5, with D unclear. Per germline, CDR1 MNHNS and CDR2 SASEGT. This CDR3 is 13 amino acids long. V was cut by 0 bases and J by 7 bases, with 7 bases left in between. The CDR3 region is CASSEANRQPQHF. The CDR3 DNA reads TGTGCCAGCAGTGAAGCTAATCGGCAGCCCCAGCATTTT.

The V gene is TRBV5-6, the J gene TRBJ1-2; 9 positions match TRBD1. This CDR3 is built from 17 residues. Unmatched junction bases numbered 9, after V lost 2 bases and J lost 1 base. CDR1 is SGHDT and CDR2 is YYEEEE in the germline V gene. This chain's CDR3 is CASSFGQGIAINYGYTF. The CDR3 DNA follows: TGTGCCAGCAGCTTCGGACAGGGGATAGCTATTAACTATGGCTACACCTTC.

The V call is TRBV5-4, the J call TRBJ2-7, with 13 bases identical to TRBD2. The length of the CDR3 is 14 residues. Trimming at V came to 4 bases and at J to 6 bases, leaving 4 bases not matched to a gene. The V gene's germline CDR1 is SGHNT and CDR2 YYREEE (reference sequence). CDR3 coding DNA: TGTGCCAGCAGCCCGACTAGCGGGGGGACCGAGCAGTACTTC. Protein: CASSPTSGGTEQYF.

The chain is built from TRBV30 and TRBJ1-4, with D maybe TRBD1 (5 bases). The CDR3 has 15 residues. Germline assignment: CDR1 GTSNPN and CDR2 SVGIG (reference sequence). Trimming removed 2 bases from V and 3 bases from J, with 13 bases in between. For the CDR3, the DNA is TGTGCCTGGAGTACACCAGGGTCACCTAATGAAAAACTGTTTTTT. Its protein is CAWSTPGSPNEKLFF.

The chain couples TRBV18 to TRBJ1-5; TRBD1 matches at 11 bases. Germline loops: CDR1 KGHSH, CDR2 LQKENI. The CDR3 is made up of 15 amino acids. V dropped 6 bases and J dropped 7; count of bases not matched to a gene: 8. CDR3 nucleotides: TGTGCCAGCTCCCCCGGGACAGGGGGAAGGCAGCCCCAGCATTTT. Translation: CASSPGTGGRQPQHF. Combining the CDR3 with reference TRBV18 and TRBJ1-5 gives the whole variable domain NAGVMQNPRHLVRRRGQEARLRCSPMKGHSHVYWYRQLPEEGLKFMVYLQKENIIDESGMPKERFSAEFPKEGPSILRIQQVVRGDSAAYFCASSPGTGGRQPQHFGDGTRLSIL.

The V gene is TRBV19, the J gene TRBJ1-6; no clear D gene. The CDR3 contains 14 residues. Germline V CDR1 and CDR2: LNHDA, SQIVND (reference sequence). V was trimmed by 8 bases and J by 9 bases, leaving 17 bases between them. The CDR3 region is CASAKRQFGSPLHF. The CDR3 DNA reads as TGTGCCAGTGCCAAGCGGCAGTTCGGTTCACCCCTCCACTTT. Full variable domain (remainder filled in from reference TRBV19 and TRBJ1-6): DGGITQSPKYLFRKEGQNVTLSCEQNLNHDAMYWYRQDPGQGLRLIYYSQIVNDFQKGDIAEGYSVSREKKESFPLTVTSAQKNPTAFYLCASAKRQFGSPLHFGNGTRLTVT.

The chain is built from TRBV5-4 and TRBJ1-2, with D unresolved. Per germline, CDR1 SGHNT and CDR2 YYREEE (reference sequence). Trimming stripped 0 bases from V and 7 bases from J, with 10 bases between. The CDR3 is made up of 13 amino acids. This chain's CDR3 is CASSLVAGVGYTF. The CDR3 nucleotides are TGTGCCAGCAGCTTGGTGGCCGGGGTTGGCTACACCTTC.

This rearrangement joins TRBV2 to TRBJ2-5; D is ambiguous. Germline assignment: CDR1 SNHLY and CDR2 FYNNEI. Trimming took 7 bases from V and 2 from J, leaving 11 bases between them. The CDR3 sequence is 13 residues long. This chain's CDR3 is CASTLTSQETQYF. As DNA, the CDR3 is TGTGCCAGCACCCTGACATCGCAAGAGACCCAGTACTTC.

The chain uses TRBV2 and TRBJ1-5; 7 nucleotides agree with TRBD1. From germline, CDR1 is SNHLY and CDR2 FYNNEI. The ends lost 1 base at V and 6 bases at J; junction bases unmatched: 9. CDR3 length equals 16 residues. CDR3 DNA: TGTGCCAGCAGTGAAGGGGGCTTGCAGGGGGTTCAGCCCCAGCATTTT. It is translated as CASSEGGLQGVQPQHF. The variable domain in full, completed from reference TRBV2 and TRBJ1-5, reads EPEVTQTPSHQVTQMGQEVILRCVPISNHLYFYWYRQILGQKVEFLVSFYNNEISEKSEIFDDQFSVERPDGSNFTLKIRSTKLEDSAMYFCASSEGGLQGVQPQHFGDGTRLSIL.

The rearrangement joins TRBV29-1 to TRBJ1-2; 7 bases match TRBD1. V gave up 4 bases and J gave up 0 bases; unmatched junction bases: 5. The CDR3 is made up of 14 amino acids. The germline gives CDR1 SQVTM, CDR2 ANQGSEA. CDR3 sequence reads: CSVGSGQTNYGYTF. CDR3 DNA: TGCAGCGTTGGATCGGGACAGACTAACTATGGCTACACCTTC.

This sequence joins TRBV19 and TRBJ1-6, with 7 bases fitting TRBD1. Germline CDR1 LNHDA, CDR2 SQIVND (reference sequence). The length of the CDR3 is 14 residues. V shed 6 bases and J 7 bases; nucleotides not matched to a gene: 6. This CDR3 reads CASSPGQRNSPLHF. CDR3 bases: TGTGCCAGTAGCCCGGGACAGAGAAATTCACCCCTCCACTTT.

The gene calls are TRBV19 and TRBJ1-4, with no clear D. CDR3 size: 11 residues. CDR1 and CDR2 from the germline V gene are LNHDA and SQIVND (reference sequence). Trimming pared 8 bases from V and 5 bases from J, leaving 6 bases between. The CDR3 bases are TGTGCCAGTTTTGAGAATGAAAAACTGTTTTTT. Amino acid sequence: CASFENEKLFF.

J is TRBJ1-1 and V is TRBV12-3 or TRBV12-4, with a tentative D call TRBD1 (6 bases). Deletions cut 5 bases from V and 9 bases from J, with 16 bases between. The CDR3 sequence is 13 residues long. The CDR3 sequence: CASSRDTQKKAFF. CDR3 sequence (DNA): TGTGCCAGCAGTCGGGACACCCAAAAGAAAGCTTTCTTT.

This clone was picked up a small number of times. The chain has TRBV3-1 (or the pseudogene TRBV3-2) and TRBJ2-1, with D possibly being TRBD2 (6 bases). The germline V gene encodes CDR1 LGHDT and CDR2 YNNKEL (reference sequence). V was trimmed by 1 base and J by 2 bases, leaving 12 bases between them. The CDR3 covers 16 residues. The chain's CDR3 is CASSQGLSGPYNEQFF. CDR3 bases: TGTGCCAGCAGCCAAGGTCTTAGCGGTCCCTACAATGAGCAGTTCTTC.

The genes are TRBV4-1 and TRBJ1-6; the match to TRBD1 covers 7 bases. Germline V lookup: CDR1 MGHRA, CDR2 YSYEKL. V lost 2 bases, J lost 10 bases, and 11 bases stayed unmatched. The CDR3 loop spans 16 amino acids. CDR3 sequence (DNA): TGCGCCAGCAGCCAACAAGGGGGCGGGTTTTGGTCACCCCTCCACTTT. It codes for CASSQQGGGFWSPLHF.